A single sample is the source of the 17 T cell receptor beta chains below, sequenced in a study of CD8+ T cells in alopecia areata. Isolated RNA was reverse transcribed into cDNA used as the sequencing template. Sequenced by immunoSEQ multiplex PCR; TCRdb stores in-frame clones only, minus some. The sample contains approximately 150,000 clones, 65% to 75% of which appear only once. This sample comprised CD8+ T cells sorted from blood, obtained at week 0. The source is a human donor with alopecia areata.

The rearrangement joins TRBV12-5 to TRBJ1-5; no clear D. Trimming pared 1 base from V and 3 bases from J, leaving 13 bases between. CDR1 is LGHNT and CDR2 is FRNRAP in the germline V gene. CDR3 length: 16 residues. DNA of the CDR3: TGTGCTAGTGGTTTGGGGCCTCAAGGGTTCAATCAGCCCCAGCATTTT. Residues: CASGLGPQGFNQPQHF.

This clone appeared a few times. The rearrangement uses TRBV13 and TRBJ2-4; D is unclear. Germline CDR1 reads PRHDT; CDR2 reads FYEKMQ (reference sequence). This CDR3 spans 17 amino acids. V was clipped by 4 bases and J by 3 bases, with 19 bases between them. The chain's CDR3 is CASSSLDPSLGKNIQYF. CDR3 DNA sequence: TGTGCCAGCAGCTCTCTTGATCCCAGTCTAGGCAAAAACATTCAGTACTTC.

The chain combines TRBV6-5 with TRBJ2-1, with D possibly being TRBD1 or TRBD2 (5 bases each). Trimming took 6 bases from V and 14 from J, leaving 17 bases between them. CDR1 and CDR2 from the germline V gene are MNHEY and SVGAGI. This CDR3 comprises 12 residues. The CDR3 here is CASSSLGESEFF. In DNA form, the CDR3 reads TGTGCCAGCAGCTCGCTAGGGGAGTCGGAGTTCTTC.

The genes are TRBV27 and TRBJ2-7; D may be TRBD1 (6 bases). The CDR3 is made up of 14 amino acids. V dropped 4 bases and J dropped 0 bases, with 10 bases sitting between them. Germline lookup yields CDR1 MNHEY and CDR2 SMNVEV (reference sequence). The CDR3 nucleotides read TGTGCCAGCAGTTGGACAGATAGCTCCTACGAGCAGTACTTC. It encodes CASSWTDSSYEQYF.

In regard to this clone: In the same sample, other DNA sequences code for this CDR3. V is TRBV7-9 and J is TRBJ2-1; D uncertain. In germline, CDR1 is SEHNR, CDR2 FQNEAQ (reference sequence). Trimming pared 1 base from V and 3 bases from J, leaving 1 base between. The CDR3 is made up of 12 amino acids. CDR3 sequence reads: CASSLGYNEQFF. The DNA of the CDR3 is TGTGCCAGCAGCTTAGGCTACAATGAGCAGTTCTTC.

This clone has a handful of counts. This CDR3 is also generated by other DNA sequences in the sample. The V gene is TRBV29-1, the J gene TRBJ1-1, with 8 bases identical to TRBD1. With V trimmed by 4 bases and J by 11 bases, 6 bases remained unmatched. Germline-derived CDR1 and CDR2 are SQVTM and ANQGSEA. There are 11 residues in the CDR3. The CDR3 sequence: CSVGQGAEAFF. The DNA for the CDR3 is TGCAGCGTTGGGCAGGGGGCGGAGGCTTTCTTT.

CDR3: CSVVSVGYGYTF. In DNA form, the CDR3 reads TGCAGCGTTGTAAGTGTTGGCTATGGCTACACCTTC. This chain connects TRBV29-1 to TRBJ1-2; no definite D call. V lost 4 bases and J lost 4, with 10 bases in between. This CDR3 contains 12 residues. Germline-derived CDR1 and CDR2 are SQVTM and ANQGSEA.

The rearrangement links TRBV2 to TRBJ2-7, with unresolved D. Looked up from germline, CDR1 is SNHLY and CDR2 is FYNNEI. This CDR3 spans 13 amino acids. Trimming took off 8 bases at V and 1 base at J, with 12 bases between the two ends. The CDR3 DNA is TGTGCCAGCGGTGGAAGAGCGTCCTACGAGCAGTACTTC. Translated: CASGGRASYEQYF.

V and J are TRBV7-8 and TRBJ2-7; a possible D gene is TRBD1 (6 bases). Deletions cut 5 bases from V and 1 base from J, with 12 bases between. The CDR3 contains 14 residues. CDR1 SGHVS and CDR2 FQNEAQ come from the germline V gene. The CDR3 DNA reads TGTGCCAGCAGCCCGACGACAGGTTCCTACGAGCAGTACTTC. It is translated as CASSPTTGSYEQYF.

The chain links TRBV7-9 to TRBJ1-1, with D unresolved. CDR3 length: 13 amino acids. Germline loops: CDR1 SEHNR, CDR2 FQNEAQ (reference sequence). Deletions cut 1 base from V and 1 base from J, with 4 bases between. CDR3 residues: CASSLGRNTEAFF. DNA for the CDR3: TGTGCCAGCAGCTTAGGGAGGAACACTGAAGCTTTCTTT.

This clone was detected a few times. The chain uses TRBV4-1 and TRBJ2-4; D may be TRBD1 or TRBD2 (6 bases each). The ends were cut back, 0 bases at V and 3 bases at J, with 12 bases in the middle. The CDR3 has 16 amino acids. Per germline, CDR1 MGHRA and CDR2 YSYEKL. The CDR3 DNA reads TGCGCCAGCAGCCAAGATCCGGGGGCCTACAAAAACATTCAGTACTTC. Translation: CASSQDPGAYKNIQYF.

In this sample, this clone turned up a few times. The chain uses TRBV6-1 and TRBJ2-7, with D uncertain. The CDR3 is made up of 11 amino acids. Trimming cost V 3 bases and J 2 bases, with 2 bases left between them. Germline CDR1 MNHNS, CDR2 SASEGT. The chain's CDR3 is CASSDPYEQYF. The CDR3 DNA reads TGTGCCAGCAGTGACCCCTACGAGCAGTACTTC.

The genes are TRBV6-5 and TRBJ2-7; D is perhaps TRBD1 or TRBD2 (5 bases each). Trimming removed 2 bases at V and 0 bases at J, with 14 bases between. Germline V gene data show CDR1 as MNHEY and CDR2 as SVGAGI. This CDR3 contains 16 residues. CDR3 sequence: CASSYRDGQHSYEQYF. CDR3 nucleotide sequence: TGTGCCAGCAGTTACCGGGACGGACAACACTCCTACGAGCAGTACTTC.

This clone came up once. Here the CDR3 reads CAWSRDREFYGYTF. CDR3 DNA: TGTGCCTGGAGCCGGGACAGGGAATTCTATGGCTACACCTTC. The chain uses TRBV30 and TRBJ1-2; 9 bases are shared with TRBD1. CDR1 is GTSNPN, CDR2 SVGIG, per germline (reference sequence). The length of the CDR3 is 14 residues. The V gene end was trimmed by 3 bases and the J gene end by 4 bases; junction bases not matched to a gene: 6.

The CDR3 loop reads CASSQGAGPYEQYF. Written as DNA, the CDR3 is TGTGCCAGCAGCCAAGGGGCAGGACCATACGAGCAGTACTTC. This rearrangement joins TRBV14 to TRBJ2-7; no clear D gene. Trimming stripped 1 base from V and 4 bases from J, with 11 bases between. Germline V gene data show CDR1 as SGHDN and CDR2 as FVKESK. The CDR3 covers 14 residues.

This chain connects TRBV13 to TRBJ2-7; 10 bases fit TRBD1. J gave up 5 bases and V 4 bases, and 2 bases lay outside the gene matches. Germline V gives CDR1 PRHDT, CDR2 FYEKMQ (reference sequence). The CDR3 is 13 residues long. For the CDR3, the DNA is TGTGCCAGCAGCTCCGGGACAGGGGACGAGCAGTACTTC. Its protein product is CASSSGTGDEQYF.

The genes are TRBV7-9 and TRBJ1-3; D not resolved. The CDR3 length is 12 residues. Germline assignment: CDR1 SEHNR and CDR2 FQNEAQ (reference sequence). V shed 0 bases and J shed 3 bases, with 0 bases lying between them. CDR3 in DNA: TGTGCCAGCAGCTTAGCTGGAAACACCATATATTTT. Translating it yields CASSLAGNTIYF.